The 4 T cell receptor beta chains listed next were all sequenced from one sample in a study of CXCR3-negative and CXCR3-positive naive CD8 T cells. 5' RACE with UMI labels generated the TRB cDNA libraries. Reprocessing the 5' RACE reads, TCRdb reports a single entry for every CDR3 protein and omits DNA. This listing includes 100,000 to 150,000 distinct CDR3 sequences. Material: naive CXCR3- CD8+ T cells from blood. Subset here: CD45RO-CCR7+CD27+CD95- naive CD8+ T cells lacking CXCR3 (TNR3-). These receptors were taken from a human donor in good health. Some clones in this sample may be carry-over from other donors' samples.

This chain uses TRBV4-1 with TRBJ2-2; TCRdb names TRBD2, which stays unverified in the absence of DNA. The CDR3 extends over 13 amino acids. Germline CDR1 MGHRA, CDR2 YSYEKL. Here the CDR3 reads CASRGANTGELFF.

The chain employs TRBV7-9 and TRBJ2-5; TCRdb picks TRBD1, but there is no DNA to check that call. Germline values: CDR1 SEHNR, CDR2 FQNEAQ (reference sequence). The CDR3 spans 14 residues. The CDR3 is CASSPRGVQETQYF. The full variable domain, its missing parts supplied by reference TRBV7-9 and TRBJ2-5, is DTGVSQNPRHKITKRGQNVTFRCDPISEHNRLYWYRQTLGQGPEFLTYFQNEAQLEKSRLLSDRFSAERPKGSFSTLEIQRTEQGDSAMYLCASSPRGVQETQYFGPGTRLLVL.

CDR3 amino acids: CASSQEWFSYEQYF. This chain connects TRBV4-1 to TRBJ2-7. Germline CDR1 is MGHRA and CDR2 is YSYEKL. The length of the CDR3 is 14 residues.

J is TRBJ2-7 and V is TRBV20-1; TCRdb's D gene call, TRBD1, goes unchecked for lack of DNA. The length of the CDR3 is 13 residues. The V gene's germline CDR1 is DFQATT and CDR2 SNEGSKA (reference sequence). CDR3 region: CSADTGAPYEQYF.